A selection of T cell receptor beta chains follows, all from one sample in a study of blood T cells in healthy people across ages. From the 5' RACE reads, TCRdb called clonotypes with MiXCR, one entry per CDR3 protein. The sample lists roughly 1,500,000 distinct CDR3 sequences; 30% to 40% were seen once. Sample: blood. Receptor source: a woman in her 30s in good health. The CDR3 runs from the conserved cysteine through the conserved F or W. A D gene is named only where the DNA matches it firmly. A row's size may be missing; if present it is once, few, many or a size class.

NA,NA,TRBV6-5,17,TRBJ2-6,CASRPGHYGSGANVLTF,TGTGCCAGCAGGCCGGGACACTACGGCTCTGGGGCCAACGTCCTGACTTTC
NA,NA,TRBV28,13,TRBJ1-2,CASLTSKGLGYTF,TGTGCCAGCCTCACCTCGAAGGGGCTTGGCTACACCTTC
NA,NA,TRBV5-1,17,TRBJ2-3,CASSPGLGASLTDTQYF,TGCGCCAGCAGCCCCGGTCTGGGGGCGTCTCTCACAGATACGCAGTATTTT
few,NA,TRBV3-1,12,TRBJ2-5,CASSQDKRTQYF,TGTGCCAGCAGCCAAGATAAGAGGACCCAGTACTTC
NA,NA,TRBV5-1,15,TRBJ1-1,CASNTEGGWATEAFF,TGCGCCAGCAACACCGAGGGGGGATGGGCCACTGAAGCTTTCTTT
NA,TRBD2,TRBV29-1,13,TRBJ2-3,CSVVAGVGYTEYF,TGCAGCGTTGTGGCGGGAGTGGGGTATACGGAGTATTTT
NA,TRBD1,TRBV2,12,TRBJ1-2,CASTDRGNGYTF,TGTGCCAGCACGGACAGGGGAAATGGCTACACCTTC
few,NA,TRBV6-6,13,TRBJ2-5,CASSYSVEGTQYF,TGTGCCAGCAGTTACTCAGTCGAGGGGACCCAGTACTTC
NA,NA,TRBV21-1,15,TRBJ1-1,CASSHPAPSNTEAFF,TGTGCCAGCAGCCACCCAGCTCCCTCGAACACTGAAGCTTTCTTT
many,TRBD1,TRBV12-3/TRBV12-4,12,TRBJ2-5,CATGTGRETQYF,TGTGCCACCGGGACAGGGAGAGAGACCCAGTACTTC
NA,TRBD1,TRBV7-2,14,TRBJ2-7,CAGSSGTGQIEQYF,TGTGCCGGCAGCTCCGGGACAGGGCAAATCGAGCAGTACTTC
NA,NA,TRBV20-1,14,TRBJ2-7,CSARRPGVRYEQYF,TGCAGTGCTAGAAGGCCAGGGGTCAGGTACGAGCAGTACTTC
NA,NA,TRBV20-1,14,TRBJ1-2,CSARDRSGNYGYTF,TGCAGTGCTAGAGATCGGTCAGGGAACTATGGCTACACCTTC
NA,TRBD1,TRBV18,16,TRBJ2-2,CASSPRQGTNTGELFF,TGTGCCAGCTCACCGCGACAGGGGACGAACACCGGGGAGCTGTTTTTT
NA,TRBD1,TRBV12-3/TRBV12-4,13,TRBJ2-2,CASSRGTGGELFF,TGTGCCAGCAGCCGGGGGACAGGGGGGGAGCTGTTTTTT
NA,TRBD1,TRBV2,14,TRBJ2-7,CASEPGTGAHEQYF,TGTGCCAGCGAACCGGGGACAGGGGCCCACGAGCAGTACTTC
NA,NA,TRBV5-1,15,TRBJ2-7,CASGLDSSSLYEQYF,TGCGCCAGCGGCTTAGACTCCTCTTCCCTCTACGAGCAGTACTTC
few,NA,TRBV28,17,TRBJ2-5,CASRFTGPGKDQETQYF,TGTGCCAGCAGATTTACAGGGCCCGGGAAAGACCAAGAGACCCAGTACTTC
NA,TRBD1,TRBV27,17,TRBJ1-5,CASSLRGQGFGNQPQHF,TGTGCCAGCAGTTTAAGGGGACAGGGGTTCGGCAATCAGCCCCAGCATTTT
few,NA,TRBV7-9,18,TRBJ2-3,CASSLMVWTEGATDTQYF,TGTGCCAGCAGCTTAATGGTATGGACAGAGGGAGCCACAGATACGCAGTATTTT
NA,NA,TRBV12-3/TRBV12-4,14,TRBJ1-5,CASPMWGRAQPQHF,TGTGCCAGCCCGATGTGGGGACGGGCCCAGCCCCAGCATTTT
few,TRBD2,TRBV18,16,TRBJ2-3,CASSPLTSEGTDTQYF,TGTGCCAGCTCACCTCTGACTAGCGAGGGCACAGATACGCAGTATTTT
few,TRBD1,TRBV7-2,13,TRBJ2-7,CASSLDRGQEQYF,TGTGCCAGCAGTCTAGACAGGGGGCAAGAGCAGTACTTC
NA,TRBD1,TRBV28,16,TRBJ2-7,CASSLTGTGGGETRYF,TGTGCCAGCAGTTTAACAGGGACAGGGGGGGGAGAGACCCGGTACTTC
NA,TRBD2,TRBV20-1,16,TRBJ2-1,CSASSGTSGSHNEQFF,TGCAGTGCTAGCTCCGGGACTAGCGGGAGCCACAATGAGCAGTTCTTC
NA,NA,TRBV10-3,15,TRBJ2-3,CAISDGGIETDTQYF,TGTGCCATCAGTGACGGGGGTATCGAGACAGATACGCAGTATTTT
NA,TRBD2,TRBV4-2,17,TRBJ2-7,CASNQVGSSGVSYEQYF,TGTGCCAGCAACCAAGTTGGGTCTAGCGGGGTGTCCTACGAGCAGTACTTC
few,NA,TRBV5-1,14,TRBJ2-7,CASSPLKPDDEQYF,TGCGCCAGCAGCCCCCTCAAACCGGACGATGAGCAGTACTTC
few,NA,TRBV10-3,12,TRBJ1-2,CAISEGEYGYTF,TGTGCCATCAGTGAGGGGGAGTATGGCTACACCTTC